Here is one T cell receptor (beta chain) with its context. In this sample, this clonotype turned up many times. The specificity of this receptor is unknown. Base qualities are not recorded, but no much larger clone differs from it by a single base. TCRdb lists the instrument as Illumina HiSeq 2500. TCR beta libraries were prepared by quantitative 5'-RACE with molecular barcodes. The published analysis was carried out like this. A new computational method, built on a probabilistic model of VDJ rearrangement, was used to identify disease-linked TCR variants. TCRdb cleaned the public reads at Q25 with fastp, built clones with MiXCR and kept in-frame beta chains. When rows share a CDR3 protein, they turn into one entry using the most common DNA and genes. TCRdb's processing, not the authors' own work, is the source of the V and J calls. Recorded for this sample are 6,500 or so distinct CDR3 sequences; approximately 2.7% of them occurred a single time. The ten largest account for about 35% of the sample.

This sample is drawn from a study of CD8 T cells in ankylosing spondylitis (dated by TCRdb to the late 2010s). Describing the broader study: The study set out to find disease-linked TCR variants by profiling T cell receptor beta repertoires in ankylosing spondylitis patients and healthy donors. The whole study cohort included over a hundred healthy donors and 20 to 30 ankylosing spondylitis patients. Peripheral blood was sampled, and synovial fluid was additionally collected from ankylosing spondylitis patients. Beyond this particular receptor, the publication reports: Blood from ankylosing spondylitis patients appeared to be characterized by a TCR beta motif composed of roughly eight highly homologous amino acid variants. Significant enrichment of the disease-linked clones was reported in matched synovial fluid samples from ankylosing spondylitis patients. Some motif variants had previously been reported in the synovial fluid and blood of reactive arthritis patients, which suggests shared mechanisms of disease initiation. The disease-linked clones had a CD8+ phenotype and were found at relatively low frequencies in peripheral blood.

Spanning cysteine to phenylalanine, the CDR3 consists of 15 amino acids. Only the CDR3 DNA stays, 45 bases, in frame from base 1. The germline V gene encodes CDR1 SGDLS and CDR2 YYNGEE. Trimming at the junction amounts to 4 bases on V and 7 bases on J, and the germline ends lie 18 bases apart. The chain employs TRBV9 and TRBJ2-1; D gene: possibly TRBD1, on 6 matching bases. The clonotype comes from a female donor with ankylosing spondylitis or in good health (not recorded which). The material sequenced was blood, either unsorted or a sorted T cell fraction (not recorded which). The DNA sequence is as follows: TGTGCCAGCAGCCCCAGGGGATATGGGTCTAATGAGCAGTTCTTC. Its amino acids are CASSPRGYGSNEQFF.